What follows is one T cell receptor (beta chain) and its context. These data originate in a study of HIV-infected children after antiretroviral therapy interruption. In the study overall: Recorded EBV and CMV exposure existed for most children. Weeks 0, 12, interruption end (24 or 48), and about 3 years post-study gave interruption-arm samples. In continuous treatment, analyzed samples were from weeks 0, 48 and 150.

RNA-based 3' RACE libraries used unique molecular identifiers. TCRdb reprocessed the 3' RACE reads with MiXCR, giving one entry per CDR3 protein. The sample records around 47,000 distinct CDR3 sequences, roughly 4% being singletons. Specified treatment: PENTA 11 planned treatment interruption arm or continuous ART arm. Samples needed at least 5 million viable cryopreserved PBMCs. The clonotype comes from a pool of human donors with HIV. The source material was CD45RA+ CD4+ T cells from PBMCs, pooled from several time points, sampled from a donor given antiretroviral therapy, either interrupted or continuous. Subset of the sample: naive CD4+ CD45RA+ CD45RO- T cells.

The CDR3 here is CASSLLTDTQYF. The DNA for the CDR3 is TGTGCCAGCAGTTTATTAACAGATACGCAGTATTTT. The rearrangement uses TRBV28 and TRBJ2-3; D is unclear. Trimming stripped 1 base from V and 3 bases from J, with 2 bases between. The V gene's germline CDR1 is MDHEN and CDR2 SYDVKM. The CDR3 is 12 amino acids.